This entry describes one T cell receptor (beta chain). The target antigen is unknown. Trimming at V came to 3 bases and at J to 5 bases, leaving 7 bases not matched to a gene. Germline lookup yields CDR1 LNHDA and CDR2 SQIVND (reference sequence). The CDR3 sequence is 15 residues long. The data were taken from a study of post-analysis software for immune sequencing data. For the study at large: Disease trajectories encompassed relapsing-remitting, secondary progressive and progressive-relapsing multiple sclerosis. Study observations and caveats: Controls showed lower frequencies than patients for roughly 5 TRBV segments, and TRBV5-6, TRBV5-1 and TRBV20-1 were among these. Multiple sclerosis patients had significantly lower normalized Chao1 diversity than controls. Samples made in the same batch grouped tightly together by F measure.

Researchers reported that TCR beta cDNA libraries carried unique molecular identifiers. Each sample of roughly 1 to 11 million input T cells yielded 500,000 or so cDNA molecules, so each molecule approximated one T cell. TCRdb reprocessed the PCR reads with MiXCR, giving one entry per CDR3 protein. This table has about 460,000 distinct CDR3 sequences, under 55% appearing once. V gene TRBV19 combines with J gene TRBJ2-1, with 7 bases aligning to TRBD2. Sequenced input: blood. This receptor was obtained from a girl aged 5-17 years with multiple sclerosis. Here the CDR3 DNA reads TGTGCCAGTAGTATTGGGGCTAGCGGCAACAATGAGCAGTTCTTC. Residues: CASSIGASGNNEQFF.